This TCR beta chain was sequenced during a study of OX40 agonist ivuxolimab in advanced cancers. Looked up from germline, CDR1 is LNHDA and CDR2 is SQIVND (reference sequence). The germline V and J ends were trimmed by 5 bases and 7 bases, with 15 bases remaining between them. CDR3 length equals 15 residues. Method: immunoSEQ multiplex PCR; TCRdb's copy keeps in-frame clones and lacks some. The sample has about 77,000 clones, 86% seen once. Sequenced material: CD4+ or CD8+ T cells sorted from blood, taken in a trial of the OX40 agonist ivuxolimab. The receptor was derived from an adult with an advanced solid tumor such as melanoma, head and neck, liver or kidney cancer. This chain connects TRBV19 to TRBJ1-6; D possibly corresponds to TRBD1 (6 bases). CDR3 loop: CASSATAQGNSPLHF. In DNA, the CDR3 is TGTGCCAGTAGTGCTACAGCCCAGGGGAATTCACCCCTCCACTTT.